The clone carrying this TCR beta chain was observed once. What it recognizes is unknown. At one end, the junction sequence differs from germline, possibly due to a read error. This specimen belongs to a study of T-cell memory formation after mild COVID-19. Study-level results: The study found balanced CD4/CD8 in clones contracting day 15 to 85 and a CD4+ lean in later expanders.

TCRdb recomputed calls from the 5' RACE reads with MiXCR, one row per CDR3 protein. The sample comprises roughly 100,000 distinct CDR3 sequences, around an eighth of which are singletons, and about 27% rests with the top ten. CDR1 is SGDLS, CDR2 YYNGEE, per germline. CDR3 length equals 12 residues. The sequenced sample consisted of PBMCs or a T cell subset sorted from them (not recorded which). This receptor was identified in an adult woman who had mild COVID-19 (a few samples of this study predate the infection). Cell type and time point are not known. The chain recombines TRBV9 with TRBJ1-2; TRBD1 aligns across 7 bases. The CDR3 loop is CASSPGGGKTSF. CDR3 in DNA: TGTGCCAGCAGCCCAGGGGGTGGGAAAACGAGCTTC.